This is a list of T cell receptor beta chains from one sample in a study of blood T cell repertoires in COVID-19. Profiled with immunoSEQ multiplex PCR; TCRdb holds only in-frame clones, not every one. Among some 150,000 clones, roughly 87% were seen once, and the ten largest hold 8.4%. The sample taken for sequencing was peripheral blood. The source of these receptors is a woman in her seventies with acute or convalescent COVID-19. Both conserved end residues are part of each CDR3. A D gene is named only where the DNA matches it firmly. Size is stated for part of the rows, as once, few or many counts, or as a class when the clone is expanded.

TRBJ1-2,.,.,TRBV6-2/TRBV6-3,TGTGCCAGCAGTTACTCGGACAGTCCTATCGTTAACTATGGCTACACCTTC,CASSYSDSPIVNYGYTF
TRBJ2-1,.,.,TRBV7-9,TGTGCCAGCAGCCCCACCAGGGGAATGATGTACAATGAGCAGTTCTTC,CASSPTRGMMYNEQFF
TRBJ1-5,.,TRBD1,TRBV19,TGTGCCAGTAGTAGACAGGGAGCTTATCAGCCCCAGCATTTT,CASSRQGAYQPQHF
TRBJ2-5,.,.,TRBV20-1,TGCAGTGCTAGTCGTGGAGGGAACCAAGAGACCCAGTACTTC,CSASRGGNQETQYF
TRBJ2-3,.,.,TRBV6-4,TGTGCCAGCAGTGAGGTGCCAGGGGCAAGCACAGATACGCAGTATTTT,CASSEVPGASTDTQYF
TRBJ1-2,once,.,TRBV4-3,TGCGCCAGCAGCCAAGATCTCACACCCAACTATGGCTACACCTTC,CASSQDLTPNYGYTF
TRBJ1-2,.,TRBD1,TRBV19,TGTGCCAGTCGGGACAGGGGGCTCAGCTACACCTTC,CASRDRGLSYTF
TRBJ2-7,.,.,TRBV4-1,TGCGCCAGCAGCTTCCGAGCGCAGGAGGGTGGGAGCCGCTCCTACGAGCAGTACTTC,CASSFRAQEGGSRSYEQYF
TRBJ1-3,.,.,TRBV5-1,TGCGCCAGCAGCTTAGGCCAGGGGTTTACTGGAAACACCATATATTTT,CASSLGQGFTGNTIYF
TRBJ1-4,.,TRBD1,TRBV29-1,TGCAGCGTTGGACAGGGGGGTGGAACTAATGAAAAACTGTTTTTT,CSVGQGGGTNEKLFF
TRBJ1-3,.,.,TRBV11-2,TGTGCCAGCAGGGTCCGGGGGGGCATCGGCCTAAGCTCTGGAAACACCATATATTTT,CASRVRGGIGLSSGNTIYF
TRBJ2-7,.,TRBD1,TRBV5-8,TGTGCCAGCAGCACCCGGGACAGGGCAGCCTACGAGCAGTACTTC,CASSTRDRAAYEQYF
TRBJ2-1,.,.,TRBV11-2,TGTGCCAGCAGCTTTCTCACGAGTGACAATGAGCAGTTCTTC,CASSFLTSDNEQFF
TRBJ1-2,.,.,TRBV3-1/TRBV3-2,TGTGCCAGCAGCCAAGGGCAGGGCGATGGCTACACCTTC,CASSQGQGDGYTF
TRBJ2-7,once,.,TRBV7-8,TGTGCCAGCAGCTCCCAGACAGTGAGCTCCTACGAGCAGTACTTC,CASSSQTVSSYEQYF
TRBJ1-5,.,.,TRBV12-3/TRBV12-4,TGTGCCAGCAGTTTATTAGGCAATCAGCCCCAGCATTTT,CASSLLGNQPQHF
TRBJ2-1,.,TRBD2,TRBV11-3,TGTGCCAGCAGCTTGGGTACTAGCGGGAGCGAGGAGCAGTTCTTC,CASSLGTSGSEEQFF
TRBJ2-7,.,.,TRBV9,TGTGCCAGCAACTCCGGTAGCAGGGGAGACGAGCAGTACTTC,CASNSGSRGDEQYF
TRBJ2-2,few,.,TRBV11-2,TGTGCCAGCAGCTTAAGAGTCACCGGGGAGCTGTTTTTT,CASSLRVTGELFF
TRBJ1-1,.,TRBD1,TRBV6-6,TGTGCCAGCAGAACAGGGGTCACGAACACTGAAGCTTTCTTT,CASRTGVTNTEAFF
TRBJ1-1,.,.,TRBV12-3/TRBV12-4,TGTGCCAGCAGTCCCTCTCGTGAGTTACCTTTCTTT,CASSPSRELPFF
TRBJ1-5,.,.,TRBV5-1,TGCGCCAGCAGCTTCGGGTCGGGGGGTCAGCCCCAGCATTTT,CASSFGSGGQPQHF
TRBJ2-3,.,.,TRBV21-1,TGTGCCAGCAGCAAATATAGTGCGGACGGGAGTCAAGATACGCAGTATTTT,CASSKYSADGSQDTQYF
TRBJ1-3,.,.,TRBV21-1,TGTGCCAGCAGCGGGGGGGACGGGAGCTCTGGAAACACCATATATTTT,CASSGGDGSSGNTIYF
TRBJ2-7,.,.,TRBV7-2,TGTGCCAGCAGCTCGCCGAGGCTTCTTACCTCCTACGAGCAGTACTTC,CASSSPRLLTSYEQYF
TRBJ2-1,.,.,TRBV14,TGTGCCAGCAGCGGGACAGGGAAGGTAGTTGTGGCTAGCGGGCGATACAATGAGCAGTTCTTC,CASSGTGKVVVASGRYNEQFF
TRBJ1-6,.,.,TRBV7-9,TGTGCCAGCAGCTTAGGAGGTCGGGGGGCCGCCTATAATTCACCCCTCCACTTT,CASSLGGRGAAYNSPLHF
TRBJ1-2,.,.,TRBV2,TGTGCCAGTGCAGGGATGGGTAACTATGGCTACACCTTC,CASAGMGNYGYTF